This T cell receptor (beta chain) was observed in a study of T cells in Graves' hyperthyroidism and ophthalmopathy. It was RNA transcripts that yielded the amplified TCR beta CDR3 regions. When the TCR CDR3 underwent first-round RT-PCR, the HTBI primer set was used. From the multiplex PCR reads, TCRdb called clonotypes with MiXCR, one entry per CDR3 protein. The top ten hold around 8% of the sample, which has about 290,000 distinct CDR3 sequences, approximately 13% seen once. This clonotype has only a few counts. The ends lost 4 bases at V and 8 bases at J; junction bases unmatched: 4. Germline CDR1 is SGHRS and CDR2 is YFSETQ. The CDR3 is 13 residues long.

This rearrangement joins TRBV5-1 to TRBJ1-4, with 8 bases matching TRBD1. Sequencing was performed on blood. The clonotype comes from a middle-aged woman with Graves' hyperthyroidism. CDR3 amino acids: CASSMDRAEKLFF. CDR3 nucleotide sequence: TGCGCCAGCAGCATGGACAGGGCCGAAAAACTGTTTTTT.